This T cell receptor beta chain was documented in a study of T cell changes during pregnancy in multiple sclerosis (dated by TCRdb to between 2019 and 2020). Describing the broader study: In women with multiple sclerosis, the researchers looked at how the T cell repertoire shifted as pregnancy progressed.

The library was produced with the immunoSEQ multiplex PCR assay. The immuneACCESS repertoire file appears here via TCRdb, limited to in-frame rearrangements. These files lack a portion of the clones; in checked studies, under half of the deficit traces to unresolved V genes, and the cause of the others is not known. The sample table holds more than 85,000 clones, of which around 94% were seen once. Jointly, the top ten make up approximately 1.2% of the sample. Regarding this clone: What this receptor recognizes is not known. Base quality data are lacking; no much larger clone is found one base away.

The receptor was derived from a female donor with multiple sclerosis, enrolled in a pregnancy study. The sample was peripheral blood, taken in the second trimester of pregnancy.

The sequence in DNA is TGTGCCAGCAGACTTAGGACAGGGGACACTGAAGCTTTCTTT. Translated, it gives CASRLRTGDTEAFF. The chain is encoded by TRBV2 joined to TRBJ1-1; 9 bases in the middle match TRBD1. Via the germline V gene, CDR1 is SNHLY and CDR2 FYNNEI. Reading from cysteine to phenylalanine, the CDR3 counts 14 amino acids. This entry keeps only the CDR3 DNA: 42 bases, framed from base 1. Clipping removes 6 bases from V and 3 bases from J, with 5 as the unmatched junction base count.